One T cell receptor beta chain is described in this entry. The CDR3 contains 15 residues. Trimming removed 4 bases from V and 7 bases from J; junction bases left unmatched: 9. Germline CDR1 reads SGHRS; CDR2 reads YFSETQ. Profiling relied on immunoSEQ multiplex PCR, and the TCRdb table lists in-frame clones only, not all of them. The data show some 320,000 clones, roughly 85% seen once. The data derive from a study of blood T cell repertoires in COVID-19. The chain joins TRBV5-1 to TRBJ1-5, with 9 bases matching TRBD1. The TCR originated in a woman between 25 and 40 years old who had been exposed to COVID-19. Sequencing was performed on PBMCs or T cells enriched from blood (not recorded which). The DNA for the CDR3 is TGCGCCAGCAGCACGACAGGGGGTGCGGCCCAGCCCCAGCATTTT. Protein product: CASSTTGGAAQPQHF.